This T cell receptor (beta chain) was retrieved from a study of blood T cell repertoires in COVID-19. Produced via immunoSEQ multiplex PCR; TCRdb's table is partial and in-frame only. The table includes about 170,000 clones, approximately 85% detected once. The germline V gene encodes CDR1 LGHNA and CDR2 YNFKEQ. The CDR3 is made up of 15 amino acids. V lost 5 bases, J lost 9 bases, and 11 bases stayed unmatched. The TCR was taken from a man aged 55 to 69 who had recovered from COVID-19. The material sequenced was peripheral blood. The chain couples TRBV4-2 to TRBJ2-1, with 9 bases that match TRBD2. In DNA, the CDR3 is TGTGCCAGCAGCGAAGCTTCCAATAGCGGGGGTGAGCAGTTCTTC. Translated, it gives CASSEASNSGGEQFF.